The T cell receptor (beta chain) under discussion was sequenced for a study of blood T cell repertoires in COVID-19. About the research overall: The study drew acute and convalescent COVID-19 samples from the United States, Italy and Spain. Sample material is recorded as cDNA or gDNA derived from T cells, B-cell-depleted T cells, or PBMCs.

Per germline, CDR1 GTSNPN and CDR2 SVGIG (reference sequence). The CDR3 is made up of 17 amino acids. V was clipped by 0 bases and J by 6 bases; unmatched bases: 11. In the original processing: The authors estimated nucleated cell counts from reference gene primer amplification. Sequenced by immunoSEQ multiplex PCR; TCRdb stores in-frame clones only, minus some. Clonal size and the V and J genes are those of that table, whereas D and trimming came from the DNA. The data show around 140,000 clones, about 89% seen once. The sequenced material came from peripheral blood. V is TRBV30 and J is TRBJ2-3; 11 positions match TRBD2. This sequence originates from a man aged 50-60 years with active or convalescent COVID-19. The chain's CDR3 is CAWSVRASGGTFDTQYF. CDR3 sequence (DNA): TGTGCCTGGAGTGTTCGGGCTAGCGGGGGGACCTTCGATACGCAGTATTTT.